The present entry profiles one T cell receptor (beta chain) with its context. Its specificity is not known. Samples each yielded at least 5 micrograms of total RNA. The data are from a study of blood T cells in healthy people across ages. Study overall: About one barcoded TCR beta cDNA was captured per two T cells. The study, taken as a whole, reports: A roughly linear fall in TCR beta diversity per million T cells was seen with increasing age.

A J-beta primer mix and a sample-barcoded 5' primer were used in a second PCR of about 7 to 12 cycles. TCRdb reprocessed the 5' RACE reads with MiXCR, giving one entry per CDR3 protein. The top ten clones hold approximately 17% of a sample with just over 1 million distinct CDR3 sequences, 35% to 55% of them seen once. Germline V gene data show CDR1 as SNHLY and CDR2 as FYNNEI. The CDR3 has 16 amino acids. This chain uses TRBV2 with TRBJ2-5; 8 bases align to TRBD1. The last part of the DNA fits TRBJ2-7 better; the J call may be wrong. The origin of this receptor is a woman in her sixties or seventies in good health. The specimen sequenced was blood. The CDR3 DNA reads TGTGCCAGCAGTGAGCGACTAGGACAGGGTCTTCACGAGCAGTACTTC. Residues: CASSERLGQGLHEQYF.